These T cell receptor beta chains were read from a single sample in a study of cytomegalovirus exposure and HLA in healthy donors. This table comes from immunoSEQ multiplex PCR, and its TCRdb copy is limited to in-frame clones, with some not included. The table has 120,000 to 150,000 clones, roughly 83% seen once. The source material was PBMCs. These receptors were taken from a female donor in good health and CMV-seronegative. Each CDR3 is given with its conserved first and last residue. Fields, in order: clone size, V gene, J gene, D gene, CDR3 protein, CDR3 DNA. D genes are given only for firm matches. Clone size is given for some rows only: seen once, a few or many times, or a class if the clone is expanded.

>.|TRBV19|TRBJ1-2|.
CASSIDRTRYTF
TGTGCCAGTAGTATCGACAGGACGCGCTACACCTTC
>.|TRBV6-4|TRBJ2-5|TRBD2
CASSDSTSGYVGTQYF
TGTGCCAGCAGTGACTCGACTAGCGGGTACGTTGGGACCCAGTACTTC
>.|TRBV11-2|TRBJ2-5|TRBD1
CASSPNTGTGGETQYF
TGTGCCAGCAGCCCTAATACCGGGACAGGGGGAGAGACCCAGTACTTC
>.|TRBV27|TRBJ1-1|.
CASSLWGLSNTEAFF
TGTGCCAGCAGTTTATGGGGCCTGAGTAACACTGAAGCTTTCTTT
>.|TRBV10-3|TRBJ2-7|TRBD1
CAISESRGGDRGREQYF
TGTGCCATCAGTGAGTCAAGGGGAGGGGACAGGGGACGGGAGCAGTACTTC
>once|TRBV27|TRBJ2-7|.
CASSLLGQSEQYF
TGTGCCAGCAGTTTATTGGGCCAGAGCGAGCAGTACTTC
>few|TRBV2|TRBJ1-3|.
CATKLGSGNTIYF
TGTGCCACCAAGCTAGGTTCTGGAAACACCATATATTTT
>.|TRBV10-3|TRBJ1-2|.
CATKTDPYGYTF
TGTGCCACAAAGACAGATCCCTATGGCTACACCTTC
>.|TRBV30|TRBJ1-1|TRBD1
CAWSGGQVTRAFF
TGTGCCTGGAGTGGGGGACAGGTAACTCGAGCTTTCTTT
>.|TRBV12-5|TRBJ2-1|TRBD1
CASGMGQGIYNEQFF
TGTGCTAGTGGTATGGGACAGGGGATCTACAATGAGCAGTTCTTC
>once|TRBV2|TRBJ2-5|TRBD1
CASSPGTGEETQYF
TGTGCCAGCAGCCCCGGGACAGGGGAAGAGACCCAGTACTTC
>.|TRBV9|TRBJ2-7|.
CASSPRAYEQYF
TGTGCCAGCAGCCCACGGGCCTACGAGCAGTACTTC
>.|TRBV9|TRBJ2-7|.
CASSVGVRGADEQYF
TGTGCCAGCAGCGTAGGCGTCAGGGGCGCAGACGAGCAGTACTTC
>.|TRBV7-2|TRBJ2-5|.
CASSYPGREETQYF
TGTGCCAGCAGCTACCCGGGAAGGGAAGAGACCCAGTACTTC
>few|TRBV7-2|TRBJ2-7|.
CASSFTPQGRGEQYF
TGTGCCAGCAGCTTTACCCCCCAGGGGCGAGGAGAGCAGTACTTC
>.|TRBV10-3|TRBJ1-2|TRBD1
CAISPGTGGGTDYTF
TGTGCCATCAGTCCCGGGACAGGGGGAGGAACGGACTACACCTTC
>.|TRBV6-5|TRBJ1-2|.
CASSYSSQFYGYTF
TGTGCCAGCAGTTACTCGTCTCAGTTTTATGGCTACACCTTC
>.|TRBV4-2|TRBJ2-1|.
CASSQGSGSSLF
TGTGCCAGCAGCCAAGGTAGCGGTAGCAGTCTCTTC
>.|TRBV5-5|TRBJ1-5|TRBD1
CASSSTGDTSQPQHF
TGTGCCAGCAGCTCGACAGGGGACACATCTCAGCCCCAGCATTTT
>.|TRBV6-7|TRBJ2-3|.
CASSYSRQGTDTQYF
TGTGCCAGCAGTTACTCCCGTCAGGGCACAGATACGCAGTATTTT
>.|TRBV5-1|TRBJ2-7|TRBD2
CASSPLTSGGLGEQYF
TGCGCCAGCAGCCCCCTAACTAGCGGGGGGCTCGGGGAGCAGTACTTC
>.|TRBV6-1|TRBJ1-4|.
CASSEAGRGNEKLFF
TGTGCCAGCAGTGAAGCGGGGCGGGGGAATGAAAAACTGTTTTTT
>.|TRBV7-2|TRBJ2-1|TRBD2
CASSLLAGPVNEQFF
TGTGCCAGCAGCTTACTAGCGGGCCCTGTCAATGAGCAGTTCTTC
>once|TRBV5-5|TRBJ1-5|.
CASSLGIREDQPQHF
TGTGCCAGCAGCTTGGGCATCAGGGAGGATCAGCCCCAGCATTTT
>.|TRBV12-5|TRBJ1-3|.
CATTGSGNTIYF
TGTGCTACCACCGGTTCTGGAAACACCATATATTTT
>.|TRBV29-1|TRBJ2-7|.
CSVETPREQYF
TGCAGCGTTGAAACTCCCCGTGAGCAGTACTTC
>.|TRBV5-1|TRBJ2-5|TRBD1
CASSLGGQGRQETQYF
TGCGCCAGCAGCTTGGGGGGACAGGGAAGGCAAGAGACCCAGTACTTC
>.|TRBV7-8|TRBJ2-3|.
CASSNRWDTQYF
TGTGCCAGCAGCAACCGGTGGGATACGCAGTATTTT
>.|TRBV5-1|TRBJ1-3|TRBD1
CASSLTGVMSSGNTIYF
TGCGCCAGCAGCTTGACAGGGGTGATGAGCTCTGGAAACACCATATATTTT
>.|TRBV27|TRBJ2-7|TRBD2
CASSFRLAGNEQYF
TGTGCCAGCAGTTTTCGCCTAGCGGGAAACGAGCAGTACTTC
>.|TRBV7-9|TRBJ1-4|TRBD1
CASSLFDRDEKLFF
TGTGCCAGCAGCTTATTCGACAGGGATGAAAAACTGTTTTTT
>few|TRBV2|TRBJ1-4|TRBD1
CASIGEAGGEKLFF
TGTGCCAGCATTGGCGAGGCAGGGGGTGAAAAACTGTTTTTT
>few|TRBV4-3|TRBJ1-1|.
CASSQTFRVGIGGAFF
TGCGCCAGCAGCCAGACTTTCAGGGTTGGTATTGGCGGAGCTTTCTTT
>.|TRBV10-3|TRBJ2-3|.
CAISEAGTETDTQYF
TGTGCCATCAGTGAGGCGGGGACAGAGACAGATACGCAGTATTTT
>.|TRBV28|TRBJ1-5|.
CASSFAGGSQPQHF
TGTGCCAGCAGTTTTGCGGGAGGCAGCCAGCCCCAGCATTTT
>.|TRBV10-3|TRBJ1-2|.
CAIRGGVYGYTF
TGTGCCATCAGGGGTGGAGTCTATGGCTACACCTTC
>once|TRBV19|TRBJ1-2|TRBD1
CASSIVDRGKGYTF
TGTGCCAGTAGTATTGTGGACAGGGGGAAGGGCTACACCTTC
>few|TRBV27|TRBJ1-5|TRBD1
CASSLLGTANQPQHF
TGTGCCAGCAGCCTTCTCGGGACAGCTAATCAGCCCCAGCATTTT
>once|TRBV9|TRBJ1-1|TRBD1
CASSVWDRGQGTEAFF
TGTGCCAGCAGCGTCTGGGACAGGGGGCAGGGCACTGAAGCTTTCTTT
>.|TRBV23-1|TRBJ2-3|.
CASMNPKVWWRDTQYF
TGCGCCAGCATGAACCCAAAAGTGTGGTGGAGAGATACGCAGTATTTT
>.|TRBV10-3|TRBJ2-5|TRBD2
CAISEKRENRAQYF
TGTGCCATCAGTGAGAAGCGGGAGAATCGGGCCCAGTACTTC
>.|TRBV7-2|TRBJ2-2|TRBD1
CASSLAGGFSTGELFF
TGTGCCAGCAGCTTAGCAGGGGGCTTTAGCACCGGGGAGCTGTTTTTT
>.|TRBV4-1|TRBJ2-7|.
CASSQGVGVGEQYF
TGCGCCAGCAGCCAAGGCGTGGGCGTTGGCGAGCAGTACTTC
>.|TRBV19|TRBJ2-4|.
CASSIAGVGTAKNIQYF
TGTGCCAGTAGTATAGCAGGCGTCGGAACGGCCAAAAACATTCAGTACTTC
>.|TRBV2|TRBJ1-6|TRBD1
CASSRDSYNSPLHF
TGTGCCAGTAGCCGGGACAGCTATAATTCACCCCTCCACTTT
>.|TRBV5-1|TRBJ2-1|TRBD2
CASRRIAGTSNYNEQFF
TGCGCCAGCAGGAGGATAGCGGGGACATCGAATTACAATGAGCAGTTCTTC
>.|TRBV13|TRBJ2-3|TRBD2
CASSPSGGDTDTQYF
TGTGCCAGCAGCCCCAGCGGGGGGGATACAGATACGCAGTATTTT
>.|TRBV10-3|TRBJ2-1|TRBD2
CAIRVTSGDYNEQFF
TGTGCCATCAGGGTTACTAGCGGTGACTACAATGAGCAGTTCTTC
>.|TRBV4-3|TRBJ2-7|.
CASSQDSPGQSSYEQYF
TGCGCCAGCAGCCAAGATTCACCAGGGCAAAGCTCCTACGAGCAGTACTTC
>once|TRBV5-4|TRBJ1-2|.
CASSLRRELVYGYTF
TGTGCCAGCAGCTTACGCCGGGAACTAGTTTATGGCTACACCTTC
>.|TRBV6-5|TRBJ1-2|.
CASSYSVSANYGYTF
TGTGCCAGCAGTTACTCGGTGAGCGCTAACTATGGCTACACCTTC
>.|TRBV5-1|TRBJ2-3|TRBD2
CASSTLAGAGKDTQYF
TGCGCCAGCAGCACATTAGCGGGGGCCGGGAAAGATACGCAGTATTTT
>.|TRBV10-3|TRBJ2-7|.
CAISESHSSYEQYF
TGTGCCATCAGTGAGTCGCACAGTTCCTACGAGCAGTACTTC